This TCR beta chain was observed in a study of CD8 T cells in Susac syndrome. Trimming stripped 2 bases from V and 1 base from J, with 23 bases between. The CDR3 sequence is 20 residues long. A quantity of about 0.5 to 1 ug RNA underwent reverse transcription using random hexamers. TCR beta CDR3 was amplified by immunoSEQ multiplex PCR. This amplification extended across 54 Vbeta and 13 Jbeta segments. Using its own MiXCR run on the immunoSEQ multiplex PCR reads, TCRdb lists one record per CDR3 protein. The top ten hold roughly 0.29% of the sample, which has some 100,000 distinct CDR3 sequences, about 95% seen once.

The receptor comes from a human donor with Susac syndrome. The sample taken for sequencing was CD8+ T cells from PBMCs. This chain links TRBV23-1 with TRBJ2-2, with a possible D match to TRBD1 (5 bases). TRBV23-1 is noted as an ORF with a role that remains uncertain. In nucleotides, the CDR3 is TGCGCCAGCAGTCAACCGACTGACCTGACAGTTACCCTGAACACCGGGGAGCTGTTTTTT. Encoded protein: CASSQPTDLTVTLNTGELFF.